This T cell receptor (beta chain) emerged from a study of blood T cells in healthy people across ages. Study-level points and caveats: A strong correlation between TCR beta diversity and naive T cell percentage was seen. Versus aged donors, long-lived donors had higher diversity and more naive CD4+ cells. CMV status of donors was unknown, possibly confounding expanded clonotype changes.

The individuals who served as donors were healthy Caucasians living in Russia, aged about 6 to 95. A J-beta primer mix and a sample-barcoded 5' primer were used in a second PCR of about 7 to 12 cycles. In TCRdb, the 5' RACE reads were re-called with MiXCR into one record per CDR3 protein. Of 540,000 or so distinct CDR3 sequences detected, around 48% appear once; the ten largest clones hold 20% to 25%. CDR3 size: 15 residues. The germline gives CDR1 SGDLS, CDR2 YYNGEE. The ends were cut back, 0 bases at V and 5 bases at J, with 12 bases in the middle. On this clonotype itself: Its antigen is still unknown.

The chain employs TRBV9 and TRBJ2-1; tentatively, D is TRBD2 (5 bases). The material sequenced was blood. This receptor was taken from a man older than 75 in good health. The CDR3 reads CASSVEASSDNEQFF. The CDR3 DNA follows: TGTGCCAGCAGCGTAGAGGCTAGCAGCGACAATGAGCAGTTCTTC.